This entry lists 7 T cell receptor beta chains sequenced from one sample in a study of blood T cell repertoires in COVID-19. TCRdb's table, derived via immunoSEQ multiplex PCR, lists solely in-frame clones and lacks some. This sample has around 3,000 clones, with around 93% found just once. Sequencing was performed on peripheral blood. Every receptor here comes from a human donor in a cohort sampled during active COVID-19.

V is TRBV13 and J is TRBJ1-2; TRBD1 agrees at 7 bases. Germline CDR1 PRHDT, CDR2 FYEKMQ (reference sequence). V lost 2 bases, J lost 8 bases, and 2 bases stayed unmatched. The CDR3 contains 12 residues. CDR3: CASSLTGAGYTF. In DNA form, the CDR3 reads TGTGCCAGCAGCTTAACAGGGGCCGGCTACACCTTC.

The rearrangement joins TRBV3-1 (or the pseudogene TRBV3-2) to TRBJ2-1; D perhaps matches TRBD2 (7 bases). Trimming left V 1 base short and J 0 bases short, with 22 bases between. There are 20 residues in the CDR3. The germline gives CDR1 LGHDT, CDR2 YNNKEL (reference sequence). The CDR3 loop reads CASSQVGGAIQPSSYNEQFF. The CDR3 region has the DNA TGTGCCAGCAGCCAAGTGGGGGGGGCGATCCAACCTAGCTCCTACAATGAGCAGTTCTTC.

The chain combines TRBV1 with TRBJ2-7; TRBD2, the D gene given by the table, was not confirmed from the DNA. TRBV1 is tagged as a pseudogene. This CDR3 is built from 18 residues. In DNA form, the CDR3 reads TGCACCAGCAGCCAAGATCGTCGGGGGGCTTGGGTGTTCGGCGAGCAGTACTTC. Its protein product is CTSSQDRRGAWVFGEQYF.

V gene TRBV4-2 combines with J gene TRBJ1-1; D is possibly TRBD1 (6 bases). Between the trimmed V and J ends, which lost 0 bases and 4 bases, there was a span of 15 bases. Germline V gene lookup returns CDR1 LGHNA and CDR2 YNFKEQ. The CDR3 consists of 16 residues. The CDR3 DNA reads as TGTGCCAGCAGCCAAGAGGTTTCAGGGGTAGGCACTGAAGCTTTCTTT. It codes for CASSQEVSGVGTEAFF.

The rearrangement links TRBV12-3 or TRBV12-4 to TRBJ2-1; D not certain. This CDR3 is built from 11 residues. V lost 1 base and J lost 9, with 4 bases in between. The CDR3 DNA follows: TGTGCCAGCAGTTTAGGTCGTGAGCAGTTCTTC. Its protein is CASSLGREQFF.

The chain joins TRBV7-2 to TRBJ1-1; 7 nucleotides align to TRBD1. The CDR3 runs to 13 residues. Germline CDR1 reads SGHTA; CDR2 reads FQGNSA. V trimming: 5 bases; J trimming: 4 bases; junction bases outside the gene matches: 4. For the CDR3, the DNA is TGTGCCAGCAGCCAATACAGGGGCACTGAAGCTTTCTTT. Translating it yields CASSQYRGTEAFF.

The chain joins TRBV28 to TRBJ2-3; D might be TRBD2 (6 bases). Germline V gene lookup returns CDR1 MDHEN and CDR2 SYDVKM. Trimming removed 5 bases from V and 6 bases from J, with 15 bases in between. The CDR3 totals 14 residues. The CDR3: CASSPSDYSDTQYF. The CDR3, as DNA: TGTGCCAGCAGTCCTTCGGACTATTCGGATACGCAGTATTTT.